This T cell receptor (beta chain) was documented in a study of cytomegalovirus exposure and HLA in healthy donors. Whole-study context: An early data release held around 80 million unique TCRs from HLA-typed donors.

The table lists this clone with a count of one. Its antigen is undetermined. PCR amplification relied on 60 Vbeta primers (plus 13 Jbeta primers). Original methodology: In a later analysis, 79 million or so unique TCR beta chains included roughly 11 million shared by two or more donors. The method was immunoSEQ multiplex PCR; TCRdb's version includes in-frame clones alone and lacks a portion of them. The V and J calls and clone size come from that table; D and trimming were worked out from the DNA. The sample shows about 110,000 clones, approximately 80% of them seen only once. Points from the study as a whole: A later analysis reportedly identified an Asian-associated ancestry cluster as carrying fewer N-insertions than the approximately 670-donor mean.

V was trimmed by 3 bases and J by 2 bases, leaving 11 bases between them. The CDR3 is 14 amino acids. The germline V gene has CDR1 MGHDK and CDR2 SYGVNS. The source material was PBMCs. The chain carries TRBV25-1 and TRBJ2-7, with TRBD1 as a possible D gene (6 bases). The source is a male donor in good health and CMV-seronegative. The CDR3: CASSDRTDPYEQYF. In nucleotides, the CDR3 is TGTGCCAGCAGTGACCGGACAGACCCCTACGAGCAGTACTTC.